Each of the 8 T cell receptor beta chains below was sequenced from the same sample in a study of cytomegalovirus exposure and HLA in healthy donors. Generated by immunoSEQ multiplex PCR, the TCRdb table keeps only in-frame clones and is missing some. The sample contains 150,000 to 250,000 clones, 65% to 90% of which appear only once. Material: PBMCs. The receptors stem from a woman under 40 in good health and CMV-seropositive.

The V and J genes are TRBV6-5 and TRBJ2-1; 7 bases agree with TRBD1. Germline trimming cut 7 bases from V and 4 bases from J; bases unmatched to any gene: 7. From germline, CDR1 is MNHEY and CDR2 SVGAGI. This CDR3 contains 14 residues. The CDR3 reads CASTKGGLYNEQFF. In DNA form, the CDR3 reads TGTGCCAGCACCAAAGGGGGCCTTTACAATGAGCAGTTCTTC.

The CDR3 sequence: CASSILGTSGYEQYF. CDR3 nucleotides: TGTGCCAGTAGTATCTTAGGGACTAGCGGCTACGAGCAGTACTTC. The V and J genes are TRBV19 and TRBJ2-7; 11 nucleotides match TRBD2. The CDR3 has 15 residues. J was trimmed by 3 bases and V by 3 bases; bases with no gene match: 4. Germline V gene sequence: CDR1 LNHDA, CDR2 SQIVND (reference sequence).

This clone was counted a single time. This chain joins TRBV6-5 and TRBJ1-5; 7 nucleotides match TRBD1. The CDR3 extends over 14 amino acids. CDR1 is MNHEY, CDR2 SVGAGI, per germline. Germline trimming cut 2 bases from V and 4 bases from J; bases unmatched to any gene: 2. The CDR3 is CASSYGTDNQPQHF. The DNA of the CDR3 is TGTGCCAGCAGTTACGGGACAGATAATCAGCCCCAGCATTTT.

This clone was counted between two and nine times. The rearrangement joins TRBV19 to TRBJ2-7, with 8 bases lining up with TRBD1. V lost 4 bases and J lost 1; bases outside the gene matches: 9. Germline V gene data show CDR1 as LNHDA and CDR2 as SQIVND (reference sequence). The CDR3 consists of 16 residues. This chain's CDR3 is CASSNTGGSDSYEQYF. CDR3 DNA: TGTGCCAGTAGTAATACAGGGGGTAGCGATTCCTACGAGCAGTACTTC. Full variable domain (remainder filled in from reference TRBV19 and TRBJ2-7): DGGITQSPKYLFRKEGQNVTLSCEQNLNHDAMYWYRQDPGQGLRLIYYSQIVNDFQKGDIAEGYSVSREKKESFPLTVTSAQKNPTAFYLCASSNTGGSDSYEQYFGPGTRLTVT.

The V call is TRBV6-5, the J call TRBJ1-1; 7 bases line up with TRBD1. This CDR3 spans 12 amino acids. The V and J ends lost 6 bases and 8 bases, in that order; junction bases with no gene match: 6. CDR1 is MNHEY and CDR2 is SVGAGI in the germline V gene. DNA of the CDR3: TGTGCCAGCAGGCAGACGACAGGGGAAGCTTTCTTT. Its translation: CASRQTTGEAFF.

The chain joins TRBV9 to TRBJ2-1; 7 bases align to TRBD1. The CDR3 extends over 17 amino acids. V trimming: 0 bases; J trimming: 4 bases; junction bases outside the gene matches: 10. CDR1 and CDR2 (germline): SGDLS, YYNGEE. For the CDR3, the DNA is TGTGCCAGCAGCGTAGCCGCGAGGTCGACAGGGTACAATGAGCAGTTCTTC. This sequence encodes CASSVAARSTGYNEQFF.

The chain uses TRBV27 and TRBJ2-7; TRBD1 might be the D (6 bases). The V gene's germline CDR1 is MNHEY and CDR2 SMNVEV (reference sequence). CDR3 length equals 16 residues. The V end lost 1 base, the J end lost 2 bases, and 15 bases lay between the germline ends. CDR3 DNA: TGTGCCAGCAGTTTATATTTGGGGGCGAAGACCTACGAGCAGTACTTC. The encoded protein is CASSLYLGAKTYEQYF.

The rearrangement links TRBV6-1 to TRBJ1-4, with D uncertain. This CDR3 has 14 residues. Germline V gives CDR1 MNHNS, CDR2 SASEGT. Trimming took 0 bases from V and 10 from J, leaving 12 bases between them. The CDR3 loop reads CASSEALQRGKLFF. The CDR3 region has the DNA TGTGCCAGCAGTGAAGCGCTTCAGAGAGGAAAACTGTTTTTT.